This T cell receptor beta chain was sequenced in a study of cytomegalovirus exposure and HLA in healthy donors. Turning to this clone: Its antigen is currently unknown.

General observations from the study: The authors confirmed in vitro that a few CMV-associated chains were specific for CMV antigens. V segments that were indistinguishable, TRBV6-2 and TRBV6-3 among them, were omitted from analysis.

The PCR ran on 60 Vbeta and 13 Jbeta primers. Assay used: immunoSEQ multiplex PCR; TCRdb lists only in-frame clones, some missing. The sample lists around 130,000 clones, 81% occurring once. Per the germline V gene, CDR1 is SGHRS and CDR2 is YFSETQ. The CDR3 runs 13 residues. V trimming: 3 bases; J trimming: 7 bases; junction bases outside the gene matches: 5. This TCR was sampled from a woman between 35 and 50 years old in good health and CMV-seronegative. Sequencing was done on a sample of PBMCs. The chain carries TRBV5-1 and TRBJ1-1; 8 bases align to TRBD1. The CDR3 region is CASSSLQGVEAFF. Here the CDR3 DNA reads TGCGCCAGCAGCTCGTTACAGGGGGTTGAAGCTTTCTTT.